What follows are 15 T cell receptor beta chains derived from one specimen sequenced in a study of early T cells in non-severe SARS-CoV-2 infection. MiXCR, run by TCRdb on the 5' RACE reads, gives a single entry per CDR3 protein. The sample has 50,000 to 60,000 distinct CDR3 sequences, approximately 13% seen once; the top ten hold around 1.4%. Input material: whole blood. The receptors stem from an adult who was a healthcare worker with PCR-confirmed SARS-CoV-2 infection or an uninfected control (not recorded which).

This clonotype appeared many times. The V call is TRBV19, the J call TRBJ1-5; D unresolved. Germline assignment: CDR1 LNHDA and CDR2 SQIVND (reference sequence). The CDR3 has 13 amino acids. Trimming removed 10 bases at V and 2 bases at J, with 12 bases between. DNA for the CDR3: TGTGCCACCTCGGGGTCGGGCAATCAGCCCCAGCATTTT. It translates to CATSGSGNQPQHF.

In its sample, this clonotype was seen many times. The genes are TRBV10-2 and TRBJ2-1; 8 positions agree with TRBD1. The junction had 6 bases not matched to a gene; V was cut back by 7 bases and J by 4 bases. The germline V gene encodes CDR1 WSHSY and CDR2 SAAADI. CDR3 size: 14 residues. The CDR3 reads CASTDRGRYNEQFF. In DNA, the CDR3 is TGCGCCAGCACCGACAGGGGTCGGTACAATGAGCAGTTCTTC.

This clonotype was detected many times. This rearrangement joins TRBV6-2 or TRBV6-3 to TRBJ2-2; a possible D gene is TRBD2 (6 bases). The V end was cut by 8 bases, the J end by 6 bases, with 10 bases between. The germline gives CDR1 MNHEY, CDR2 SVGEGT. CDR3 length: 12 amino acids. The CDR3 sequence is CASEWGAGELFF. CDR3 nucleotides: TGTGCCAGCGAGTGGGGGGCCGGGGAGCTGTTTTTT.

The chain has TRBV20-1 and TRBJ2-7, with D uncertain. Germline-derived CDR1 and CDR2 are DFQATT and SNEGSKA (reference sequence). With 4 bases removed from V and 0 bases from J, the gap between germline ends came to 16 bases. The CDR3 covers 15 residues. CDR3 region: CSATHSGPSSYEQYF. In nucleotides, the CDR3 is TGCAGTGCTACCCATTCGGGCCCTAGCTCCTACGAGCAGTACTTC.

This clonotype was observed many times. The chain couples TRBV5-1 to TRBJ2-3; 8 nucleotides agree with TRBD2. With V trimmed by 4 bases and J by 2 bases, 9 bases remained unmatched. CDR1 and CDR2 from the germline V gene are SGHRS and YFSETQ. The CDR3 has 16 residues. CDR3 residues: CASSPSARGATDTQYF. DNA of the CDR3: TGCGCCAGCAGCCCTTCGGCGCGGGGGGCCACAGATACGCAGTATTTT. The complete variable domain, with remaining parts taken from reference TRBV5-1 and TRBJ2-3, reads KAGVTQTPRYLIKTRGQQVTLSCSPISGHRSVSWYQQTPGQGLQFLFEYFSETQRNKGNFPGRFSGRQFSNSRSEMNVSTLELGDSALYLCASSPSARGATDTQYFGPGTRLTVL.

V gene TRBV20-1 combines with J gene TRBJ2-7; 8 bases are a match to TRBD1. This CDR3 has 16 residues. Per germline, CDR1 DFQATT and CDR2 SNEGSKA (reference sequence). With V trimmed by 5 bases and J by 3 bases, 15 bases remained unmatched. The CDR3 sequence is CSADSHRGILYYEQYF. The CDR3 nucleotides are TGCAGTGCTGACAGCCACAGGGGGATACTTTACTACGAGCAGTACTTC.

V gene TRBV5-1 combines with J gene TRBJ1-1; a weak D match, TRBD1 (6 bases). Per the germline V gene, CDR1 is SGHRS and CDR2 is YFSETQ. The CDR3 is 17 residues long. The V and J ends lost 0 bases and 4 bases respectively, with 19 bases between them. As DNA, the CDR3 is TGCGCCAGCAGCTTGGGGGCTCTGGGGGCGCCCCCCACTGAAGCTTTCTTT. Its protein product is CASSLGALGAPPTEAFF.

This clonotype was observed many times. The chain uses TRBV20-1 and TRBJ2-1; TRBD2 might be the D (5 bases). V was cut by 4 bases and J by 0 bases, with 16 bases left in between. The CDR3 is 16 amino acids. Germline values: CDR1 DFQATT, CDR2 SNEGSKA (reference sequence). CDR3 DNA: TGCAGTGCTACTCCCTTAGGAGCGGCCTCCTACAATGAGCAGTTCTTC. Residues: CSATPLGAASYNEQFF.

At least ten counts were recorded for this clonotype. This chain's CDR3 is CASSPESRDAFF. Written as DNA, the CDR3 is TGTGCCAGCTCACCCGAGAGTCGGGACGCTTTCTTT. V gene TRBV18 combines with J gene TRBJ1-1; weak D call: TRBD1 (5 bases). Germline CDR1 is KGHSH and CDR2 is LQKENI. CDR3 length: 12 residues. Trimming shortened V by 3 bases and J by 11 bases, and 13 bases separated the two germline ends.

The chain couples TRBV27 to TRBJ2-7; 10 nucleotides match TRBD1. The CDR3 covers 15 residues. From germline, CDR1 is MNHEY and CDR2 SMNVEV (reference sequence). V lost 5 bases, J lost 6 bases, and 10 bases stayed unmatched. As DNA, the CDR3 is TGTGCCAGCAGTCCACTCCGGGACAGGGGCGTCGAGCAGTACTTC. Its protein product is CASSPLRDRGVEQYF.

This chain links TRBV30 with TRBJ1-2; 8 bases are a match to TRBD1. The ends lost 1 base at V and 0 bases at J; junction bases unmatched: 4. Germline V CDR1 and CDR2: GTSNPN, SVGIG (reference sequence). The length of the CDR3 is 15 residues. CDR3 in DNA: TGTGCCTGGAGTGGGACAGGGAATTCTAACTATGGCTACACCTTC. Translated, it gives CAWSGTGNSNYGYTF.

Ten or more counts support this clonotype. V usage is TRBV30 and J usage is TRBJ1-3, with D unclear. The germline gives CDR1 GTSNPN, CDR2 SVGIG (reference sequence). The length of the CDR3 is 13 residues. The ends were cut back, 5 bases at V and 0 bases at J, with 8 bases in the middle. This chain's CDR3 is CAWLQSSGNTIYF. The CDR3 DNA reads TGTGCCTGGTTACAGAGCTCTGGAAACACCATATATTTT.

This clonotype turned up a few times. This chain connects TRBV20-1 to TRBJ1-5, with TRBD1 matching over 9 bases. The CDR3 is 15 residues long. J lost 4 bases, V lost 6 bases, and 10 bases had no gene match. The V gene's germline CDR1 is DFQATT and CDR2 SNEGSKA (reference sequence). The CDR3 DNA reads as TGCAGTGCCAAAAAACCGGGGACAGGGAATCAGCCCCAGCATTTT. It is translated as CSAKKPGTGNQPQHF.

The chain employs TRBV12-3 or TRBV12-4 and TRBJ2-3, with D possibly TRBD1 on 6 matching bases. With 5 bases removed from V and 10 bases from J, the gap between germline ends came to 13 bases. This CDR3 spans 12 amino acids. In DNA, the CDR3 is TGTGCCAGCAGTCCCCAGGGGCCGGCGCAGTATTTT. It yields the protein CASSPQGPAQYF.

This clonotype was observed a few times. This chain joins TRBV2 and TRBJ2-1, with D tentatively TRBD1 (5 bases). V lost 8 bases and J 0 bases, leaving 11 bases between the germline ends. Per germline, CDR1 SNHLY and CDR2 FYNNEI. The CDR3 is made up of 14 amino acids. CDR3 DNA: TGTGCCAGCGCCCAGGGCGGCTCCTACAATGAGCAGTTCTTC. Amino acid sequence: CASAQGGSYNEQFF.